The 6 T cell receptor beta chains in this list originate from one sample, sequenced in a study of early T cells in non-severe SARS-CoV-2 infection. TCRdb re-derived calls from the 5' RACE reads in MiXCR, one entry per CDR3 protein. Of about 56,000 distinct CDR3 sequences listed, roughly a tenth are singletons. The sample taken for sequencing was whole blood. Receptors originate from an adult who was a healthcare worker with PCR-confirmed SARS-CoV-2 infection or an uninfected control (not recorded which).

V and J are TRBV18 and TRBJ2-1, with D possibly being TRBD1 (6 bases). This CDR3 spans 16 amino acids. Germline CDR1 KGHSH, CDR2 LQKENI. V lost 4 bases and J lost 5, with 18 bases in between. CDR3 DNA sequence: TGTGCCAGCTCACTCTATACAGGGAACTTTAACAATGAGCAGTTCTTC. The encoded protein is CASSLYTGNFNNEQFF.

This clonotype was recorded a few times. V gene TRBV5-4 combines with J gene TRBJ1-1, with D possibly being TRBD1 (5 bases). CDR3 length: 14 amino acids. The V gene's germline CDR1 is SGHNT and CDR2 YYREEE (reference sequence). V gave up 2 bases and J gave up 1 base, with 9 bases separating them. CDR3 coding DNA: TGTGCCAGCAGCTTCACAGGAAAGAACACTGAAGCTTTCTTT. This translates into CASSFTGKNTEAFF. Filled out from reference TRBV5-4 and TRBJ1-1, the complete variable domain reads ETGVTQSPTHLIKTRGQQVTLRCSSQSGHNTVSWYQQALGQGPQFIFQYYREEENGRGNFPPRFSGLQFPNYSSELNVNALELDDSALYLCASSFTGKNTEAFFGQGTRLTVV.

This clonotype was seen repeatedly, ten times or more. The chain links TRBV12-3 or TRBV12-4 to TRBJ1-1; no clear D. V lost 6 bases and J lost 2, with 10 bases in between. The length of the CDR3 is 13 residues. This CDR3 is CASRSSGNTEAFF. The CDR3 region has the DNA TGTGCCAGCAGATCCTCAGGTAACACTGAAGCTTTCTTT.

This clonotype was observed many times. The chain employs TRBV2 and TRBJ2-2; possibly TRBD1 for D (5 bases). The CDR3 is made up of 15 amino acids. Trimming removed 5 bases from V and 4 bases from J, with 14 bases in between. Per the germline V gene, CDR1 is SNHLY and CDR2 is FYNNEI. CDR3 sequence reads: CASSRDSASTGELFF. DNA for the CDR3: TGTGCCAGCAGTAGAGACAGCGCTTCCACCGGGGAGCTGTTTTTT.

This clonotype came up many times. The V call is TRBV11-2, the J call TRBJ2-1; TRBD2 aligns across 8 bases. Germline V gives CDR1 SGHAT, CDR2 FQNNGV. The CDR3 length is 16 residues. The ends lost 2 bases at V and 6 bases at J; junction bases unmatched: 9. The DNA for the CDR3 is TGTGCCAGCAGCTTACGGCTAGCGGGTTTAATCAATGAGCAGTTCTTC. Translated, it gives CASSLRLAGLINEQFF.

This clonotype was detected a few times. The gene calls are TRBV2 and TRBJ1-1; D possibly corresponds to TRBD1 (5 bases). Trimming took off 4 bases at V and 5 bases at J, with 14 bases between the two ends. This CDR3 has 14 amino acids. CDR1 and CDR2 from the germline V gene are SNHLY and FYNNEI. The chain's CDR3 is CASSVEGRGTEAFF. CDR3 coding DNA: TGTGCCAGCAGTGTGGAGGGGCGCGGAACTGAAGCTTTCTTT.